The clone carrying this TCR beta chain has ten or more counts. PCR was performed a second time for about 6 to 12 cycles using a sample-barcoded 5' primer and a J-beta primer mix. TCRdb independently ran MiXCR on the 5' RACE reads; one entry per CDR3 protein. This table has about 930,000 distinct CDR3 sequences, roughly 29% appearing once. These data originate in a study of blood T cells in healthy people across ages. The CDR3 spans 12 residues. The germline V gene has CDR1 SQVTM and CDR2 ANQGSEA. V lost 3 bases and J 2 bases, leaving 7 bases between the germline ends. These data also featured in a second study, about T cells of mothers and their children. As that report states: Unrelated mother-child pairs always had slightly, but never significantly, lower normalized overlap than related pairs. The authors found no persistent microchimeric T cell clones.

Sequenced material: blood. The chain combines TRBV29-1 with TRBJ2-5; D is unclear. This TCR was recovered from a woman aged 40 to 55 in good health. The CDR3 spells CSVDMSQETQYF. In DNA form, the CDR3 reads TGCAGCGTTGACATGTCGCAAGAGACCCAGTACTTC.